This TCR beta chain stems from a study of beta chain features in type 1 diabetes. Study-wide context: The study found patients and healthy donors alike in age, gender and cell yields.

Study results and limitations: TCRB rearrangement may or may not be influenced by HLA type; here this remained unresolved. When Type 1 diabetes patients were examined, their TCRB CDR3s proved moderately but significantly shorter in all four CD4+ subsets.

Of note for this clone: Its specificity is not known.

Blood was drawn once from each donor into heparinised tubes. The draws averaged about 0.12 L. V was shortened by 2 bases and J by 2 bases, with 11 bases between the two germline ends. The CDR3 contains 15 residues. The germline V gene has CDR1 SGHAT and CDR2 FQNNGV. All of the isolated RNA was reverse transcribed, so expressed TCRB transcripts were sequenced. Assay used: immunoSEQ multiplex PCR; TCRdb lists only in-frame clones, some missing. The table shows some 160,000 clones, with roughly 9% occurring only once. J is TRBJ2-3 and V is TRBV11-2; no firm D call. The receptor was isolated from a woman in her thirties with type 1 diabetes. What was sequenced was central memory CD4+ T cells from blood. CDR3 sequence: CASSLLGGFTDTQYF. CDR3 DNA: TGTGCCAGCAGCTTACTCGGCGGATTCACAGATACGCAGTATTTT.